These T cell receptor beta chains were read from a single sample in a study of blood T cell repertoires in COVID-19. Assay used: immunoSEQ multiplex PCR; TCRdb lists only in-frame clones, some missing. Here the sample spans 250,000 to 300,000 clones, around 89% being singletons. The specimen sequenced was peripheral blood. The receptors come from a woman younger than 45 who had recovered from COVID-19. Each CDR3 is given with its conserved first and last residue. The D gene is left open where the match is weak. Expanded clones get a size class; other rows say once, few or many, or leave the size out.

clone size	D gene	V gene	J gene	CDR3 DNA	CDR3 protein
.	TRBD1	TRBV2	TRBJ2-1	TGTGCCAGCAGATGGACAGGGGATGAGCAGTTCTTC	CASRWTGDEQFF
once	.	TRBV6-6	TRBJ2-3	TGTGCCAGCAGTTCTAGCACAGATACGCAGTATTTT	CASSSSTDTQYF
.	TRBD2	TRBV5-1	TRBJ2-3	TGCGCCAGCAGCTTGGGTAGCGGGGGGACAGATACGCAGTATTTT	CASSLGSGGTDTQYF
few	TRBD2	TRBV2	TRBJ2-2	TGTGCCAGCAGGCCCCCTTTGCGGGGGTTCGCCGGGGAGCTGTTTTTT	CASRPPLRGFAGELFF
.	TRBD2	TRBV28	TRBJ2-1	TGTGCCAGCAGTTCAACTAGCGGGGGGGCATTCCATGAGCAGTTCTTC	CASSSTSGGAFHEQFF
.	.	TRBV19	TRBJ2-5	TGTGCCAGTAGTCCGACCGGGAGCCTTGAGGAGACCCAGTACTTC	CASSPTGSLEETQYF
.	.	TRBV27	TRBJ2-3	TGTGCCAGCAGTTTAGGCGGGGGCCCAGATACGCAGTATTTT	CASSLGGGPDTQYF
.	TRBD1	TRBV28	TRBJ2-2	TGTGCCAGCAGTTTAAGGACAGGGGACACCGGGGAGCTGTTTTTT	CASSLRTGDTGELFF
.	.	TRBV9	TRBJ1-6	TGTGCCAGCAGCCCCCTCAGAGGTGTGGGGAGTTCACCCCTCCACTTT	CASSPLRGVGSSPLHF
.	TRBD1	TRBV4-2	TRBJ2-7	TGTGCCAGCAGCCAAGTGGACAGGGCCCACGAGCAGTACTTC	CASSQVDRAHEQYF